The entry below gives a single T cell receptor (beta chain) sequence along with its context. The data originate from a study of blood T cell repertoires in COVID-19. As for the study in general: Sites across the United States, Italy and Spain contributed samples from acute and convalescent COVID-19.

Germline CDR1 and CDR2: SQVTM and ANQGSEA. The CDR3 loop spans 14 amino acids. Original analysis: Amplification with reference gene primers provided the estimates of nucleated cell counts. Measured with immunoSEQ multiplex PCR; TCRdb has only the in-frame clones, and not every one. D and trimming were read from the DNA, whereas the V and J calls and clone size are those reported in that table. Among about 110,000 clones, approximately 90% were seen once, and the ten largest hold less than 4%. Sequencing used peripheral blood. The sequence was obtained from a woman in her forties or fifties with acute or convalescent COVID-19. The chain combines TRBV29-1 with TRBJ2-5; a possible D gene is TRBD2 (6 bases). The CDR3 reads CSANKPGAEETQYF. The CDR3 nucleotides read TGCAGTGCTAACAAACCGGGAGCAGAAGAGACCCAGTACTTC.